The 2 T cell receptor beta chains below were found in one sample sequenced in a study of spatial heterogeneity in lung cancer. As for time point: sample taken at primary tumor resection. TCRdb called the 5' RACE reads again in MiXCR, with one record for every CDR3 protein. The sample has about 5,600 distinct CDR3 sequences, under 8.5% seen once. Notes on the study in general: Mutation tallies in tumors tracked expanded intratumoral alpha and beta TCR counts.

No antigen has been identified for these receptors. Material: lung tumor tissue, obtained at surgery. Receptors were obtained from a female donor with early-stage non-small cell lung cancer.

This clonotype is classed as medium-sized. The J gene is TRBJ2-1, the V gene TRBV5-1; 8 bases are a match to TRBD1. This CDR3 comprises 11 residues. Germline V gene lookup returns CDR1 SGHRS and CDR2 YFSETQ. The ends lost 9 bases at V and 8 bases at J; junction bases unmatched: 4. This CDR3 reads CATTTGDEQFF. The CDR3 DNA is TGCGCCACTACGACAGGGGATGAGCAGTTCTTC.

This clonotype was seen ten or more times. V and J are TRBV7-2 and TRBJ2-3; 7 bases line up with TRBD2. This CDR3 has 15 amino acids. The germline CDR1 and CDR2 sequences are SGHTA and FQGNSA. V shed 7 bases and J 0 bases; nucleotides not matched to a gene: 7. The DNA for the CDR3 is TGTGCCAGCACCGGGGGGAGCTCTAGCACAGATACGCAGTATTTT. It codes for CASTGGSSSTDTQYF.